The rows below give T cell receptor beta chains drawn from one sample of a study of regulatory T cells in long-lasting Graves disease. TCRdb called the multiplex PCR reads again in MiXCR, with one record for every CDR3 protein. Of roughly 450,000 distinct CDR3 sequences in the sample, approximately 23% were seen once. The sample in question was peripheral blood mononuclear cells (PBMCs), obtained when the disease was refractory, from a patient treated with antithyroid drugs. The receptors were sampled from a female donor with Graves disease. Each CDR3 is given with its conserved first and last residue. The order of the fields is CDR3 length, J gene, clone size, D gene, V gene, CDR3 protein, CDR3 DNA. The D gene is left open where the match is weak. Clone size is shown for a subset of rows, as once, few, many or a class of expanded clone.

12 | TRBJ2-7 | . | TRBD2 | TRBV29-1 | CSVGLADSEQYF | TGCAGCGTGGGACTAGCGGACAGCGAGCAGTACTTC
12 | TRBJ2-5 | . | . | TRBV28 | CASSSSVETQYF | TGTGCCAGCAGTTCTTCAGTAGAGACCCAGTACTTC
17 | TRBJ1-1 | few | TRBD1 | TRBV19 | CASRYRPQQGAGTEAFF | TGTGCCAGTAGATACAGGCCTCAACAGGGGGCTGGCACTGAAGCTTTCTTT
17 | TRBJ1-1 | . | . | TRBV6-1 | CASTYGVVVTMNTEAFF | TGTGCCAGCACCTACGGAGTCGTCGTAACTATGAACACTGAAGCTTTCTTT
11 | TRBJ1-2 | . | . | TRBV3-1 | CASSHGGGYTF | TGTGCCAGCAGCCATGGAGGGGGCTACACCTTC
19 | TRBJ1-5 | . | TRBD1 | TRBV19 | CASSFRRGTGEGYNQPQHF | TGTGCCAGTAGTTTTCGACGGGGGACAGGCGAAGGATATAATCAGCCCCAGCATTTT
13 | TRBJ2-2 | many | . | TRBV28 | CASSQQNTGELFF | TGTGCCAGCAGCCAGCAGAACACCGGGGAGCTGTTTTTT
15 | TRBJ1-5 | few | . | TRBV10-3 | CAISTGRESNQPQHF | TGTGCCATCAGCACAGGGAGGGAAAGCAATCAGCCCCAGCATTTT
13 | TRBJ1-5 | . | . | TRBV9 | CASSVGQAQPQHF | TGTGCCAGCAGCGTGGGGCAGGCTCAGCCCCAGCATTTT
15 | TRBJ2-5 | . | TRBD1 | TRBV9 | CASSVDGQAQETQYF | TGTGCCAGCAGCGTAGATGGACAGGCCCAAGAGACCCAGTACTTC
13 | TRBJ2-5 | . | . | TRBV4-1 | CASSQVILETQYF | TGCGCCAGCAGCCAAGTGATCTTGGAGACCCAGTACTTC
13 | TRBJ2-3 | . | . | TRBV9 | CASKARTTDTQYF | TGTGCCAGCAAAGCCAGGACCACAGATACGCAGTATTTT
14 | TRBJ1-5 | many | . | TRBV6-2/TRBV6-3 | CASIGVGGFQPQHF | TGTGCCAGCATCGGTGTTGGGGGTTTTCAGCCCCAGCATTTT
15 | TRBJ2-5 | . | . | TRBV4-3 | CASSQDPGVRETQYF | TGCGCCAGCAGCCAAGACCCGGGAGTCAGGGAGACCCAGTACTTC
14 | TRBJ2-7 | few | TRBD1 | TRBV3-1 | CASSLRDSPFEQYF | TGTGCCAGCAGCCTAAGGGACAGTCCCTTCGAGCAGTACTTC
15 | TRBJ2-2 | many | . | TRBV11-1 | CASSFGGNRNGELFF | TGTGCCAGCAGCTTCGGAGGGAATCGGAACGGGGAGCTGTTTTTT
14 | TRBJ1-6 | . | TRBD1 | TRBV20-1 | CSARSDRPYSPLHF | TGCAGTGCTAGATCGGACAGGCCTTATTCACCCCTCCACTTT